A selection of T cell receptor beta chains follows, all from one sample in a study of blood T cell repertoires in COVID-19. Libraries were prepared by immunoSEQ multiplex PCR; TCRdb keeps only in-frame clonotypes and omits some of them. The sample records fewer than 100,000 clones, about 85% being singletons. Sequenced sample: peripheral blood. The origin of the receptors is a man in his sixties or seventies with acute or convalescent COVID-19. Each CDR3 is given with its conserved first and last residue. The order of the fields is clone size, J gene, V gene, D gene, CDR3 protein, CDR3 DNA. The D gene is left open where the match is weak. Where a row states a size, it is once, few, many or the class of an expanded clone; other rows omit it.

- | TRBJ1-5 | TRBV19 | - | CASSWSDSNQPQHF | TGTGCCAGTAGTTGGTCAGATAGCAATCAGCCCCAGCATTTT
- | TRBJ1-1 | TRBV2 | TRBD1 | CASRERDRGGTEAFF | TGTGCCAGCAGGGAGAGGGACAGGGGTGGTACTGAAGCTTTCTTT
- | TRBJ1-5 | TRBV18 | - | CASSPTESNQPQHF | TGTGCCAGCTCACCGACAGAGAGCAATCAGCCCCAGCATTTT
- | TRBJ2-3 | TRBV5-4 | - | CASSRPSSGTDTQYF | TGTGCCAGCAGCCGCCCTAGCTCGGGCACAGATACGCAGTATTTT
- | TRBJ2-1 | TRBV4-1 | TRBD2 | CASSQDSGRAGNRLNEQFF | TGCGCCAGCAGCCAAGATTCGGGGAGGGCCGGGAATCGTCTCAATGAGCAGTTCTTC
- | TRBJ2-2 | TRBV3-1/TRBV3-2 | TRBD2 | CASSQGGGSNTGELFF | TGTGCCAGCAGCCAAGGGGGGGGATCGAACACCGGGGAGCTGTTTTTT
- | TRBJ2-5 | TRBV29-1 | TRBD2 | CSVDGTSGGASETQYF | TGCAGCGTTGACGGGACTAGCGGGGGGGCATCAGAGACCCAGTACTTC
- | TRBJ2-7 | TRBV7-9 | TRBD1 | CASSFGLGQYEQYF | TGTGCCAGCAGCTTCGGGCTGGGACAGTACGAGCAGTACTTC
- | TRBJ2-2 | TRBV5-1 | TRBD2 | CASSRGGLRTGELFF | TGCGCCAGCAGCCGGGGGGGACTACGCACCGGGGAGCTGTTTTTT
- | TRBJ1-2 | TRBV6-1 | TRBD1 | CASSEQGQGPFGYTF | TGTGCCAGCAGTGAACAGGGACAGGGGCCTTTCGGCTACACCTTC
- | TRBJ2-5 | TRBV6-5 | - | CASSSRGGGETQYF | TGTGCCAGCAGTTCGAGGGGGGGAGGAGAGACCCAGTACTTC
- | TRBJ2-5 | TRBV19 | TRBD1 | CASSLKGQKQETQYF | TGTGCCAGTAGCCTGAAGGGACAGAAGCAAGAGACCCAGTACTTC
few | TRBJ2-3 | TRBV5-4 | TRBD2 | CASRGLAGDTQYF | TGTGCCAGCAGAGGACTAGCAGGAGATACGCAGTATTTT
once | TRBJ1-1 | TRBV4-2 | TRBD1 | CASSPGQGADTEAFF | TGTGCCAGCAGCCCGGGACAGGGGGCGGACACTGAAGCTTTCTTT
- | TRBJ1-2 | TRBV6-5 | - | CASTRGVNGYTF | TGTGCCAGCACGCGGGGCGTGAATGGCTACACCTTC
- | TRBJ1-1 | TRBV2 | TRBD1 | CASRRRQGANTEAFF | TGTGCCAGCAGAAGGAGACAGGGGGCGAACACTGAAGCTTTCTTT
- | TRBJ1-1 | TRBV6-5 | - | CASTAGPEAFF | TGTGCCAGCACGGCAGGGCCTGAAGCTTTCTTT
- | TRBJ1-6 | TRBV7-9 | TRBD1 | CASSPGRGRRTLHF | TGTGCCAGCAGCCCCGGCAGGGGGAGAAGGACCCTCCACTTT
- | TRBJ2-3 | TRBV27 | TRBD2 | CASSPRIAGGTDTQYF | TGTGCCAGCAGTCCCCGGATAGCGGGGGGGACAGATACGCAGTATTTT
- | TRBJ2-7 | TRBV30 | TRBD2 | CAWSPGSGTSGGMNEQYF | TGTGCCTGGAGTCCGGGATCCGGGACTAGCGGGGGGATGAACGAGCAGTACTTC
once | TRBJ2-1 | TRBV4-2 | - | CASSQGGGPSPNLIYNEQFF | TGTGCCAGCAGCCAAGGTGGGGGCCCGAGCCCAAACTTGATCTACAATGAGCAGTTCTTC
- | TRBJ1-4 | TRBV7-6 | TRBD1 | CASSFGDRGNEKLFF | TGTGCCAGCAGCTTTGGGGACAGGGGTAATGAAAAACTGTTTTTT
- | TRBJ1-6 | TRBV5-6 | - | CASSLAGDNSPLHF | TGTGCCAGCAGCTTGGCAGGGGACAATTCACCCCTCCACTTT
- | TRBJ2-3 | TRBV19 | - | CASSIPGLITDTQYF | TGTGCCAGTAGTATACCCGGACTGATCACAGATACGCAGTATTTT
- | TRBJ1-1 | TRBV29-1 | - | CSVAEGMDTEAFF | TGCAGCGTTGCTGAGGGTATGGACACTGAAGCTTTCTTT
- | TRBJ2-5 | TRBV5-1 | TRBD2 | CASSLAASGGQETQYF | TGCGCCAGCAGCTTGGCGGCTAGCGGGGGACAAGAGACCCAGTACTTC
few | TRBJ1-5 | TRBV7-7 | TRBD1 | CANTDRASNQPQHF | TGTGCTAACACGGACAGGGCGAGCAATCAGCCCCAGCATTTT
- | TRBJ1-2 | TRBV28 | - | CASGDNSYGYTF | TGTGCCAGCGGGGACAACTCCTATGGCTACACCTTC
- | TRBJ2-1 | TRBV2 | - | CASSEARGPTEFF | TGTGCCAGCAGTGAAGCGCGGGGCCCAACGGAATTCTTC
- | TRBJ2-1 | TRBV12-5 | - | CASGLMTGSFNEQFF | TGTGCTAGTGGTTTGATGACGGGGAGTTTCAATGAGCAGTTCTTC
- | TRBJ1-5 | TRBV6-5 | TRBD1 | CASSRDRGVQPQHF | TGTGCCAGCAGTAGGGACAGGGGGGTTCAGCCCCAGCATTTT
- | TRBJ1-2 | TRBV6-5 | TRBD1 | CASSKQGTYEGYTF | TGTGCCAGCAGTAAACAGGGGACATATGAGGGCTACACCTTC
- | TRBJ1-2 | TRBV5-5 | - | CASSLREVGHGYTF | TGTGCCAGCAGCTTGCGGGAGGTCGGGCATGGCTACACCTTC
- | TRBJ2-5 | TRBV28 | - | CASSLSRIQETQYF | TGTGCCAGCAGTCTTTCGCGGATACAAGAGACCCAGTACTTC
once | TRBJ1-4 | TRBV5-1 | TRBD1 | CASSLLGTGGVEKLFF | TGCGCCAGCAGCCTGCTAGGGACAGGGGGTGTTGAAAAACTGTTTTTT
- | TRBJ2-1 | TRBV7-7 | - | CASSLTRGSSYNEQFF | TGTGCCAGCAGCTTAACCCGGGGGAGCTCCTACAATGAGCAGTTCTTC
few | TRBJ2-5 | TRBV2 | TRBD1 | CASTSGQQETQYF | TGTGCCAGCACCTCGGGACAGCAAGAGACCCAGTACTTC
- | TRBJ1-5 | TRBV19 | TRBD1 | CASSITGGRGQPQHF | TGTGCCAGTAGTATCACAGGGGGAAGGGGTCAGCCCCAGCATTTT
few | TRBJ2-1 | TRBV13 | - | CASSLGGAHVVKEQFF | TGTGCCAGCAGCTTAGGGGGAGCCCACGTCGTGAAGGAGCAGTTCTTC
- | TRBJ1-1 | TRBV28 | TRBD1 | CASSSGTGVFTEAFF | TGTGCCAGCAGTTCCGGGACAGGGGTATTCACTGAAGCTTTCTTT
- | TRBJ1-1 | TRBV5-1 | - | CASTPPNRVGTEAFF | TGCGCCAGCACCCCCCCAAACAGGGTTGGCACTGAAGCTTTCTTT
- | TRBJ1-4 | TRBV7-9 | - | CASKEGASEKLFF | TGTGCCAGCAAAGAAGGGGCGAGTGAAAAACTGTTTTTT
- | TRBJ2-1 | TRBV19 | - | CASSAPGQWPYNEQFF | TGTGCCAGTAGTGCCCCGGGACAATGGCCGTACAATGAGCAGTTCTTC
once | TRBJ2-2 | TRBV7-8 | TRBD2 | CASSSRTSGGGTGELFF | TGTGCCAGCAGCTCTAGGACTAGCGGGGGCGGAACCGGGGAGCTGTTTTTT
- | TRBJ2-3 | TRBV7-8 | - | CASSLFPGADTQYF | TGTGCCAGCAGCTTATTCCCAGGGGCAGATACGCAGTATTTT
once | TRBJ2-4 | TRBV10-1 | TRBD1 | CASSSDRANIQYF | TGCGCCAGCAGTTCGGACAGGGCGAACATTCAGTACTTC
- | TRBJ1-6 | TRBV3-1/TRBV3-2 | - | CASSPRISSSYNSPLHF | TGTGCCAGCAGCCCTAGGATCTCGAGCTCCTATAATTCACCCCTCCACTTT
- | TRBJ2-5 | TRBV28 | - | CASSFGGDQETQYF | TGTGCCAGCAGTTTTGGAGGGGATCAAGAGACCCAGTACTTC
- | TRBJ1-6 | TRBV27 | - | CASSQGIYSPLHF | TGTGCCAGCAGTCAGGGGATCTACTCACCCCTCCACTTT
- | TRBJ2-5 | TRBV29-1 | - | CSVPRSRSGIQETQYF | TGCAGCGTTCCTCGGTCACGGTCGGGGATCCAAGAGACCCAGTACTTC
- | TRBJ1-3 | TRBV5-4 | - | CASTRDSGNTIYF | TGTGCCAGCACCCGGGACTCTGGAAACACCATATATTTT
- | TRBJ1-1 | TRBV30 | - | CAWSYSRSMNTEAFF | TGTGCCTGGAGCTATTCCAGGTCAATGAACACTGAAGCTTTCTTT
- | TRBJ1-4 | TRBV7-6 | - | CASSLSPGSRNEKLFF | TGTGCCAGCAGCTTAAGTCCCGGGAGCCGAAATGAAAAACTGTTTTTT
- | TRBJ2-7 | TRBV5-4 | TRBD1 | CASSLGQAATSYEQYF | TGTGCCAGCAGCCTGGGACAGGCGGCAACCTCCTACGAGCAGTACTTC
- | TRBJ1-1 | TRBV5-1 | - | CASSFAMQATGGTEAFF | TGCGCCAGCAGCTTCGCCATGCAGGCAACGGGGGGAACTGAAGCTTTCTTT
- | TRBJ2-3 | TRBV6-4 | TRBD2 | CASSEGGGGTDTQYF | TGTGCCAGCAGTGAAGGCGGGGGGGGCACAGATACGCAGTATTTT
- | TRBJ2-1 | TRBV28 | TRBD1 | CASTKLTGGHNEQFF | TGTGCCAGCACCAAATTGACAGGGGGCCACAATGAGCAGTTCTTC
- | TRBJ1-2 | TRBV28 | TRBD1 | CASSLPGQGYYGYTF | TGTGCCAGCAGCCTCCCGGGACAGGGGTACTATGGCTACACCTTC